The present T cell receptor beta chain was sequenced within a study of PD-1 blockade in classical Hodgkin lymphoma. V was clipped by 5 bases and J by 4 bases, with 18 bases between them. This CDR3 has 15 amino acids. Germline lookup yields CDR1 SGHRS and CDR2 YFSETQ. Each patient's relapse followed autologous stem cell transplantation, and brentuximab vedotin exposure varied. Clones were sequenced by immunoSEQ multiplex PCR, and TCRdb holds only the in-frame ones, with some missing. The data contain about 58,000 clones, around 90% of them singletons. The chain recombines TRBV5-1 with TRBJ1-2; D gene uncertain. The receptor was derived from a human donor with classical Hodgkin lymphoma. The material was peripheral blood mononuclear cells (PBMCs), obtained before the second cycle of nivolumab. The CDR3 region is CASRSVGSGSYGYTF. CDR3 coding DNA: TGCGCCAGCAGATCCGTTGGGAGTGGGTCCTATGGCTACACCTTC.